Listed here is a single T cell receptor (beta chain). Its specificity is not known. The data are from a study of T cells in Graves' hyperthyroidism and ophthalmopathy. It was uncontrolled infection, other autoimmune disease, pregnancy or lactation that excluded patients. TCR beta CDR3 sequences were amplified from RNA transcripts. The HTBI primer set drove a first-round RT-PCR of the TCR CDR3. One entry per CDR3 protein results from TCRdb running MiXCR on the multiplex PCR reads. The data show around 600,000 distinct CDR3 sequences, nearly 45% seen once. CDR1 is DFQATT and CDR2 is SNEGSKA in the germline V gene (reference sequence). The CDR3 spans 14 residues. The V and J ends lost 1 base and 0 bases respectively, with 9 bases between them. Notes on the study in general: Most thyroid-expanded clonotypes above 0.001 were also found in blood. Separating ophthalmopathy from stable hyperthyroidism was achieved by a 13 V-J model.

Material for sequencing was peripheral blood or thyroid tissue (not recorded which). The V and J genes are TRBV20-1 and TRBJ1-1, with D tentatively TRBD1 (5 bases). The TCR comes from an adult man with Graves' disease, either hyperthyroidism or ophthalmopathy (not recorded which). As DNA, the CDR3 is TGCAGTGCTAGAGGCGGGGCTCTGAACACTGAAGCTTTCTTT. Translating it yields CSARGGALNTEAFF.